This TCR beta chain comes out of a study of CXCR3-negative and CXCR3-positive naive CD8 T cells. As concerns this clonotype: What it recognizes is unknown.

This CDR3 has 16 amino acids. Germline V lookup: CDR1 LNHDA, CDR2 SQIVND (reference sequence). It was by 5' RACE with UMI labels that the TRB cDNA libraries were prepared. TCRdb reprocessed the 5' RACE reads, with one entry per CDR3 protein and no DNA. The sample features about 60,000 distinct CDR3 sequences, with approximately 0.5% in its top ten. Naivety in CD8+ T cells corresponded to a CD45RO-CCR7+CD27+CD95- phenotype. The study, taken as a whole, reports: Naive CXCR3-positive and CXCR3-negative cells shared similar TRBV-TRBJ usage, unlike memory cells. Researchers report CXCR3 expression partially decreased after cryopreservation, with fresh PBMCs used in most assays. Relative to CXCR3-negative naive cells, CXCR3-positive naive cells had more hydrophobic TRB CDR3s. Both of the naive subsets showed about the same high diversity, but memory CD8+ cells had much less.

Sequenced: naive CXCR3+ CD8+ T cells from blood. Subset indicated: CD45RO-CCR7+CD27+CD95- naive CD8+ T cells expressing CXCR3 (TNR3+). The V call is TRBV19, the J call TRBJ2-1; TCRdb names TRBD2, which stays unverified in the absence of DNA. The sequence was collected from a human donor in good health. Some clones in this sample may be carry-over from other donors' samples. The CDR3 spells CASSKFSGGSYNEQFF.